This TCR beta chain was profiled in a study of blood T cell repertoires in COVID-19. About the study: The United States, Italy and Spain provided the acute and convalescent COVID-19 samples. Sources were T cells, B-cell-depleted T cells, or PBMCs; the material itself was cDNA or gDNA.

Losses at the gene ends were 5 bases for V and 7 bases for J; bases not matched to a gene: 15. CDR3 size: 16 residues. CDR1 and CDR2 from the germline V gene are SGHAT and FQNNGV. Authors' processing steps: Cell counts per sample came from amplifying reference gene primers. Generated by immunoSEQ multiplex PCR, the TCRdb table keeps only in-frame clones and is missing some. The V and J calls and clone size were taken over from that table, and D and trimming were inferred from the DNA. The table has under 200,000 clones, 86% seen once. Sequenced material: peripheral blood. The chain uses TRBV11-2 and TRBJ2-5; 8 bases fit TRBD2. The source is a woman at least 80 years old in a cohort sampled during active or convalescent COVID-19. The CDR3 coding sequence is TGTGCCAGCAGCGACAGCCCCGGGGGGGCCTTGGGGACCCAGTACTTC. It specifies CASSDSPGGALGTQYF.